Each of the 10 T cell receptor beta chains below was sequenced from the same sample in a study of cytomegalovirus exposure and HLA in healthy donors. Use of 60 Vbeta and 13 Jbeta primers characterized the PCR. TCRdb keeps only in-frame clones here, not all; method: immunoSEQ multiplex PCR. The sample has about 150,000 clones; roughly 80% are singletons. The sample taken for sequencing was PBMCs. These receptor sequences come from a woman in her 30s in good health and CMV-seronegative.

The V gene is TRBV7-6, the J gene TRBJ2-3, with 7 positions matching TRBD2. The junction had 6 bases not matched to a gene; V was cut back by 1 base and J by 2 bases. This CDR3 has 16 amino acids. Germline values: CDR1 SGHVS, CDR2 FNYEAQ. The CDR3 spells CASSLDAGVVTDTQYF. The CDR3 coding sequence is TGTGCCAGCAGCTTAGATGCGGGAGTGGTCACAGATACGCAGTATTTT.

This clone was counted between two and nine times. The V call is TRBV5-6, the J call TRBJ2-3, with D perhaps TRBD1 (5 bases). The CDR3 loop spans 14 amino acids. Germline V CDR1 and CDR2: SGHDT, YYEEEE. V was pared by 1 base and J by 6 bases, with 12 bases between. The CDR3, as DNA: TGTGCCAGCAGCTTGCTAGACAGTATCGATACGCAGTATTTT. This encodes CASSLLDSIDTQYF.

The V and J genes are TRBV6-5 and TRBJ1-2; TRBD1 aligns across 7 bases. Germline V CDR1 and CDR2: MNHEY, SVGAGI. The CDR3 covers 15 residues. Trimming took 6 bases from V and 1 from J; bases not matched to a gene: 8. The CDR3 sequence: CASRKTGTDNYGYTF. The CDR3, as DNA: TGTGCCAGCAGGAAAACCGGGACAGATAACTATGGCTACACCTTC.

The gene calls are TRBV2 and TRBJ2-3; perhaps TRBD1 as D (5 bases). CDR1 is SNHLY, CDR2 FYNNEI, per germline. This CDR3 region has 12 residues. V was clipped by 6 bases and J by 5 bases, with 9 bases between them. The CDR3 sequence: CASSPQGDTQYF. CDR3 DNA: TGTGCCAGCAGCCCCCAGGGAGATACGCAGTATTTT.

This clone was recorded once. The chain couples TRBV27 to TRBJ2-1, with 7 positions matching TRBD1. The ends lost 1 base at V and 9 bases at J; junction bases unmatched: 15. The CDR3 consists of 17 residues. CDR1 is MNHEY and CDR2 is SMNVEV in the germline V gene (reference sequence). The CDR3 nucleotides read TGTGCCAGCAGTTTATTTCCGACAGGGATGGTACAAGGTGAGCAGTTCTTC. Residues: CASSLFPTGMVQGEQFF.

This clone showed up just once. This CDR3 is CASSLQGFSNQPQHF. The CDR3 coding sequence is TGTGCCAGCAGCCTCCAGGGTTTTAGCAATCAGCCCCAGCATTTT. This chain joins TRBV6-5 and TRBJ1-5; D is possibly TRBD1 (5 bases). V lost 6 bases, J lost 0 bases, and 12 bases lay in between. Germline V gene data show CDR1 as MNHEY and CDR2 as SVGAGI. This CDR3 region has 15 residues.

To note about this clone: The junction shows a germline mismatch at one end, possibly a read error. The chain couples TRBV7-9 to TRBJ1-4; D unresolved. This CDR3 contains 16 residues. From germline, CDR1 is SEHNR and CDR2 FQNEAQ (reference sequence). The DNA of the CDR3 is TGTTCCAGCAGCTTAGGTTTCGGTCAAGGAGGTGAAAAACTGTTTTTT. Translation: CSSSLGFGQGGEKLFF.

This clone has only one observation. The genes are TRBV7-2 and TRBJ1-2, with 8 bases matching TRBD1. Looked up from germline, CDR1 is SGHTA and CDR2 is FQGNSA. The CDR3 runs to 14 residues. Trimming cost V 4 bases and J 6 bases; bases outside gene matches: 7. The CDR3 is CASSSQGQGHGYTF. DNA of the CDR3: TGTGCCAGCAGCTCCCAAGGACAGGGACATGGCTACACCTTC.

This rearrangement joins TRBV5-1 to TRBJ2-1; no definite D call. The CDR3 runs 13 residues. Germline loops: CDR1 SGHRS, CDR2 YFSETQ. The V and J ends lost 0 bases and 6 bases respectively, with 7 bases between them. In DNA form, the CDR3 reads TGCGCCAGCAGCTTGGCCGGGTCCAATGAGCAGTTCTTC. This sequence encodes CASSLAGSNEQFF.

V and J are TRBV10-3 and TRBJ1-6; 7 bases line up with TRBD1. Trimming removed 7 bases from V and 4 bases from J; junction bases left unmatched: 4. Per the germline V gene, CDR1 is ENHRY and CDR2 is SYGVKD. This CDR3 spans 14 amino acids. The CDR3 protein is CAITRDRYNSPLHF. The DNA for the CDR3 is TGTGCCATCACCCGGGACAGATATAATTCACCCCTCCACTTT.